This entry describes one T cell receptor beta chain. Under the authors' procedure: Scientists estimated how many nucleated cells there were by amplifying reference gene primers. Generated by immunoSEQ multiplex PCR, the TCRdb table keeps only in-frame clones and is missing some. Clonal size and the V and J genes are those of that table, whereas D and trimming came from the DNA. The table has some 97,000 clones, approximately 90% seen once. This sample was included in a study of blood T cell repertoires in COVID-19. V was trimmed by 0 bases and J by 7 bases, leaving 17 bases between them. CDR3 length: 16 amino acids. Germline-derived CDR1 and CDR2 are SGDLS and YYNGEE.

This TCR was recovered from a man in his fifties or sixties with acute or convalescent COVID-19. The material sequenced was peripheral blood. The chain employs TRBV9 and TRBJ1-5, with D possibly being TRBD1 (5 bases). CDR3 DNA sequence: TGTGCCAGCAGCGTAGGCGCAGGGAGGGTCGGACAGCCCCAGCATTTT. It specifies CASSVGAGRVGQPQHF.